This is a list of T cell receptor beta chains from one sample in a study of PD-1 blockade in classical Hodgkin lymphoma. Sequenced by immunoSEQ multiplex PCR; TCRdb stores in-frame clones only, minus some. The profile covers about 27,000 clones, with around 72% appearing a single time and approximately 3.6% taken by the ten largest. The sample here was peripheral blood mononuclear cells (PBMCs), taken before the fourth cycle of nivolumab. The receptor source for this set is a human donor with classical Hodgkin lymphoma. Each CDR3 is given with its conserved first and last residue. Each record gives: clone size, J gene, D gene, V gene, CDR3 DNA, CDR3 protein. D genes are given only for firm matches. Expanded clones get a size class; other rows say once, few or many, or leave the size out.

>few|TRBJ1-5|NA|TRBV6-1
TGTGCCAGCAGTGAAGGAATAGAGGGCAATCAGCCCCAGCATTTT
CASSEGIEGNQPQHF
>NA|TRBJ2-1|TRBD2|TRBV19
TGTGCCAGTAGTACTCGGACTAGCGGGAGCACTGAGCAGTTCTTC
CASSTRTSGSTEQFF
>NA|TRBJ1-6|NA|TRBV9
TGTGCCAGCAGCGTAGGTTGGGCCGATAATTCACCCCTCCACTTT
CASSVGWADNSPLHF
>NA|TRBJ2-7|NA|TRBV19
TGTGCCAGCTCCCCTGGGCTCCACGAGCAGTACTTC
CASSPGLHEQYF
>once|TRBJ1-2|NA|TRBV6-1
TGTGCCGTACCCCAGGGGAGAAGAGGCTATGGCTACACCTTC
CAVPQGRRGYGYTF
>NA|TRBJ2-3|TRBD2|TRBV5-4
TGTGCCAGCAGCTTGGACCAGCGGGAGACAGATACGCAGTATTTT
CASSLDQRETDTQYF
>NA|TRBJ1-5|NA|TRBV10-1
TGCGCCAGCAATTATGTGTGGTTTAATCAGCCCCAGCATTTT
CASNYVWFNQPQHF
>few|TRBJ2-1|NA|TRBV7-2
TGTGCCAGCAGCTCGGAGACGGGGGGCGGGGCAACGGGTGAGCAGTTCTTC
CASSSETGGGATGEQFF
>NA|TRBJ1-1|TRBD1|TRBV9
TGTGCCAGCAGCGCTACAGGGGGCATGAACACTGAAGCTTTCTTT
CASSATGGMNTEAFF
>NA|TRBJ1-4|NA|TRBV30
TGTGCCTGGAGTGTTTTTCGGGGACAAAAACTGTTTTTT
CAWSVFRGQKLFF
>NA|TRBJ2-7|NA|TRBV30
TGTGCCTGGAGTCTTGGGGGCTGGGGAAGCTCCTACGAGCAGTACTTC
CAWSLGGWGSSYEQYF
>NA|TRBJ2-3|NA|TRBV13
TGTGCCAGCAGCCTAGGTCGGGAAACAGATACGCAGTATTTT
CASSLGRETDTQYF
>once|TRBJ2-1|NA|TRBV5-4
TGTGCCAGCAGCTTCGGGGGATCCTACAATGAGCAGTTCTTC
CASSFGGSYNEQFF
>NA|TRBJ2-2|NA|TRBV6-1
TGTGCCAGCGCGGGCGGAGGGGGCACCGGGGAGCTGTTTTTT
CASAGGGGTGELFF
>NA|TRBJ2-4|TRBD1|TRBV2
TGTGCCAGCAGTGAACAGGGGGCAACCAAAAACATTCAGTACTTC
CASSEQGATKNIQYF
>NA|TRBJ1-5|NA|TRBV9
TGTGCCAGCGGGCAGGGTAATCAGCCCCAGCATTTT
CASGQGNQPQHF
>medium-sized|TRBJ2-7|NA|TRBV6-5
TGTGCCAGCCGGCCCCGGAGTGCCAGCTCCTACGAGCAGTACTTC
CASRPRSASSYEQYF
>few|TRBJ2-7|NA|TRBV5-6
TGTGCCAGCAGCTTGGCACAGGGGAGGTACGAGCAGTACTTC
CASSLAQGRYEQYF
>NA|TRBJ2-7|NA|TRBV5-6
TGTGCCAGCAGCTTGACGGCGGGGACTTACGAGCAGTACTTC
CASSLTAGTYEQYF
>NA|TRBJ1-2|TRBD1|TRBV6-1
TGTGCCAGCAGAACACAACAGGGGTCCTATGGCTACACCTTC
CASRTQQGSYGYTF
>NA|TRBJ2-1|TRBD2|TRBV9
TGTGCCAGCAGCGTAGCTCCCGGGACTAGCAATGAGCAGTTCTTC
CASSVAPGTSNEQFF
>NA|TRBJ1-2|TRBD1|TRBV28
TGTGCCAGCAGTTCACTCCCCGACAGGGAAGATGGCTACACCTTC
CASSSLPDREDGYTF
>once|TRBJ1-5|NA|TRBV5-1
TGCGCCAGCAGCTTGGTCCAACAGATAAATCAGCCCCAGCATTTT
CASSLVQQINQPQHF
>NA|TRBJ1-2|NA|TRBV6-5
TGTGCCAGCAGGCGAGGGGGGGACTATGGCTACACCTTC
CASRRGGDYGYTF
>NA|TRBJ2-5|TRBD2|TRBV7-9
TGTGCCAGCAGCTCCGAGCGGGAGGTCCAAGAGACCCAGTACTTC
CASSSEREVQETQYF
>NA|TRBJ2-5|TRBD1|TRBV9
TGTGCCAGCAGTTCCTACGACAGGGTGGGACGAGAGACCCAGTACTTC
CASSSYDRVGRETQYF
>NA|TRBJ2-5|NA|TRBV7-8
TGTGCCAGCAGCTTATTCTTGCCGGGGAATCAAGAGACCCAGTACTTC
CASSLFLPGNQETQYF